In its sample, the clone carrying this TCR beta chain was seen a few times. Its antigen is undetermined. This entry comes from a study of cytomegalovirus exposure and HLA in healthy donors. Overall study results and limits: Specificity of three CMV-associated chains for CMV antigens was verified in vitro.

PCR primers comprised 60 Vbeta and 13 Jbeta primers. Repertoires were generated with immunoSEQ multiplex PCR, while TCRdb's copy carries only in-frame clones and drops some. Altogether approximately 160,000 clones are present, approximately 70% being singletons, with the ten largest covering 2.5% to 3.5%. This clonotype was obtained from a woman aged 40 to 50 in good health and CMV-seropositive. Sample: PBMCs.

The DNA for the CDR3 is TGTGCCAGCAGCTACTCGACAGCCACTAATGAAAAACTGTTTTTT. Its protein is CASSYSTATNEKLFF. The V and J genes are TRBV7-2 and TRBJ1-4, with D maybe TRBD1 (5 bases). Germline V gene data show CDR1 as SGHTA and CDR2 as FQGNSA. Trimming took off 4 bases at V and 2 bases at J, with 11 bases between the two ends. CDR3 size: 15 residues.